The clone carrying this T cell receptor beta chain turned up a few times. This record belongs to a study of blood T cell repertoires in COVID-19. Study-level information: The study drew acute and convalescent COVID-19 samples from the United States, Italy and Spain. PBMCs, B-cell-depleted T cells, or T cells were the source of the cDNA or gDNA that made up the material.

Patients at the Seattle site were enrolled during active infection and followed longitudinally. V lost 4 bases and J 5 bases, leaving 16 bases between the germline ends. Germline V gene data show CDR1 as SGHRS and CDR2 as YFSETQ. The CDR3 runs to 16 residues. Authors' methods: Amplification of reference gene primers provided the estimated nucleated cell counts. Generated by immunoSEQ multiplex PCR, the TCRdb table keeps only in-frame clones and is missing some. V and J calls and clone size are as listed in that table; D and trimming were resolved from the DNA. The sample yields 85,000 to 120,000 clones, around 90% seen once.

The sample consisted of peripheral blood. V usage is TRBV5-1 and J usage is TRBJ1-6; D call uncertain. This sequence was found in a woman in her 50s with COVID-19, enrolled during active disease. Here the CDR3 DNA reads TGCGCCAGCAGCCCCGGGCGGGCCGAGGATAATTCACCCCTCCACTTT. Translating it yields CASSPGRAEDNSPLHF.